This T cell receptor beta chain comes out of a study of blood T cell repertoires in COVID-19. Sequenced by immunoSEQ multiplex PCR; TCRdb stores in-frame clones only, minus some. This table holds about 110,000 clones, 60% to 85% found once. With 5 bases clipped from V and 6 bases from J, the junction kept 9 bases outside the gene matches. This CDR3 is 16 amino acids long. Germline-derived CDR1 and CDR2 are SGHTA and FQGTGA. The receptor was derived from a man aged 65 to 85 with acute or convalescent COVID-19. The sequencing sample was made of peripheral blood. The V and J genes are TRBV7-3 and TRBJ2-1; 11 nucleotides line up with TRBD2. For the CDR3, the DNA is TGTGCCAGCAGCACACCAATAGCGGGGGGGCTCAATGAGCAGTTCTTC. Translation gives CASSTPIAGGLNEQFF.